These 15 T cell receptor beta chains originate from one sample sequenced in a study of blood T cell repertoires in COVID-19. Profiling relied on immunoSEQ multiplex PCR, and the TCRdb table lists in-frame clones only, not all of them. The table lists about 81,000 clones, 90% to 95% of them singletons. Sequences were obtained from peripheral blood. All receptors come from a human donor with active COVID-19. The donor label of this sample is uncertain.

The chain uses TRBV19 and TRBJ1-5; D may be TRBD1 (5 bases). Trimming removed 4 bases at V and 3 bases at J, with 13 bases between. Germline values: CDR1 LNHDA, CDR2 SQIVND (reference sequence). The CDR3 extends over 15 amino acids. The CDR3 nucleotides are TGTGCCAGTAGTAGAAGACAGACCCACAATCAGCCCCAGCATTTT. Protein: CASSRRQTHNQPQHF.

This CDR3 is CASSLRLAANTGELFF. CDR3 sequence (DNA): TGTGCCAGCAGCCTGCGACTAGCGGCGAACACCGGGGAGCTGTTTTTT. The chain recombines TRBV7-2 with TRBJ2-2; 9 nucleotides align to TRBD2. This CDR3 comprises 16 residues. CDR1 and CDR2 from the germline V gene are SGHTA and FQGNSA. With V trimmed by 5 bases and J by 0 bases, 4 bases remained unmatched.

This clone was seen a single time. The rearrangement links TRBV5-1 to TRBJ2-7; possibly TRBD2 for D (5 bases). Germline CDR1 is SGHRS and CDR2 is YFSETQ. The CDR3 has 14 residues. Trimming removed 1 base from V and 5 bases from J, with 13 bases in between. This chain's CDR3 is CASSLLEREHEQYF. The CDR3 coding sequence is TGCGCCAGCAGCTTGTTAGAGAGGGAGCACGAGCAGTACTTC.

This clone was seen just once. The rearrangement uses TRBV18 and TRBJ2-3; the D gene is possibly TRBD2 (5 bases). V was shortened by 0 bases and J by 6 bases, with 13 bases between the two germline ends. CDR3 length: 15 amino acids. Germline CDR1 KGHSH, CDR2 LQKENI. CDR3 bases: TGTGCCAGCTCACCACCGTTAGCGACGTTGGATACGCAGTATTTT. This sequence encodes CASSPPLATLDTQYF.

V usage is TRBV9 and J usage is TRBJ2-5; D gene unclear. CDR1 is SGDLS, CDR2 YYNGEE, per germline. This CDR3 is built from 16 residues. The V and J ends lost 3 bases and 5 bases respectively, with 20 bases between them. The CDR3: CASSAGSREETETQYF. The CDR3 nucleotides read TGTGCCAGCAGCGCCGGAAGTAGAGAGGAGACGGAGACCCAGTACTTC.

V is TRBV5-4 and J is TRBJ2-1; 10 bases fit TRBD2. Unmatched junction bases numbered 5, after V lost 2 bases and J lost 6 bases. Looked up from germline, CDR1 is SGHNT and CDR2 is YYREEE (reference sequence). CDR3 length: 15 residues. The CDR3 region is CASSLAGGVVNEQFF. The CDR3 DNA follows: TGTGCCAGCAGCTTAGCGGGGGGGGTAGTCAATGAGCAGTTCTTC.

The chain recombines TRBV6-6 with TRBJ1-1; the D gene is possibly TRBD1 (5 bases). The CDR3 runs 15 residues. Germline assignment: CDR1 MNHNY and CDR2 SVGAGI (reference sequence). The germline V and J ends were trimmed by 7 bases and 1 base, with 16 bases remaining between them. The CDR3 sequence: CASIRSGGGNTEAFF. The DNA of the CDR3 is TGTGCCAGCATCCGTTCTGGGGGGGGGAACACTGAAGCTTTCTTT.

The rearrangement uses TRBV12-3 or TRBV12-4 and TRBJ2-1; no definite D call. Trimming took 7 bases from V and 6 from J, leaving 13 bases between them. The CDR3 spans 13 residues. The CDR3 region is CASNRVIGNEQFF. The CDR3 DNA sequence: TGTGCCAGCAACCGGGTAATAGGCAATGAGCAGTTCTTC.

The rearrangement joins TRBV5-5 to TRBJ2-7, with TRBD2 matching over 9 bases. Per the germline V gene, CDR1 is SGHKS and CDR2 is YYEKEE (reference sequence). Unmatched junction bases numbered 4, after V lost 0 bases and J lost 0 bases. This CDR3 contains 16 residues. The CDR3 reads CASSLGLAVSSYEQYF. The CDR3 nucleotides are TGTGCCAGCAGCTTGGGACTAGCGGTATCCTCCTACGAGCAGTACTTC.

The J gene is TRBJ2-3, the V gene TRBV3-1 (or the pseudogene TRBV3-2); D not certain. The V and J ends lost 1 base and 3 bases respectively, with 5 bases between them. The CDR3 loop spans 13 amino acids. Germline CDR1 and CDR2: LGHDT and YNNKEL (reference sequence). The CDR3 loop reads CASSQVRTDTQYF. The CDR3 bases are TGTGCCAGCAGCCAAGTGAGGACAGATACGCAGTATTTT.

The V gene is TRBV12-3 or TRBV12-4, the J gene TRBJ1-1; D ambiguous. Between the trimmed V and J ends, which lost 5 bases and 3 bases, there was a span of 7 bases. The CDR3 runs to 12 residues. CDR3 in amino acids: CASSLRDTEAFF. CDR3 coding DNA: TGTGCCAGCAGTCTCCGGGACACTGAAGCTTTCTTT.

This clone was counted only a few times. The rearrangement joins TRBV7-9 to TRBJ2-7; TRBD2 matches at 10 bases. The CDR3 sequence is 15 residues long. After removal of 4 bases from V and 7 bases from J, the junction contained 10 bases not matched to a gene. CDR1 is SEHNR, CDR2 FQNEAQ, per germline (reference sequence). The CDR3 loop is CASSSASGLAVEQYF. The CDR3 nucleotides are TGTGCCAGCAGCTCTGCGTCAGGACTAGCGGTTGAGCAGTACTTC.

The CDR3 protein is CASSLVKLLAGGNTGELFF. The CDR3 coding sequence is TGTGCCAGCAGCTTAGTGAAACTCCTAGCGGGGGGGAACACCGGGGAGCTGTTTTTT. The chain carries TRBV7-9 and TRBJ2-2; 11 bases map to TRBD2. The CDR3 has 19 amino acids. In germline, CDR1 is SEHNR, CDR2 FQNEAQ (reference sequence). V lost 1 base to trimming and J lost 1 base; unmatched junction nucleotides: 8.

The chain links TRBV29-1 to TRBJ2-2, with 7 bases that match TRBD1. CDR1 is SQVTM and CDR2 is ANQGSEA in the germline V gene. The V gene end was trimmed by 5 bases and the J gene end by 1 base; junction bases not matched to a gene: 10. The CDR3 has 16 residues. The CDR3 loop reads CSVTNDRTGNTGELFF. The CDR3 DNA reads TGCAGCGTTACGAACGATAGGACAGGGAACACCGGGGAGCTGTTTTTT.

This chain uses TRBV5-1 with TRBJ1-1; D not resolved. The CDR3 is 12 amino acids. The V and J ends lost 5 bases and 5 bases respectively, with 10 bases between them. Germline CDR1 reads SGHRS; CDR2 reads YFSETQ. CDR3 amino acids: CASSTGLTEAFF. CDR3 DNA: TGCGCCAGCAGTACGGGGTTGACTGAAGCTTTCTTT.